Each of the 23 T cell receptor beta chains below was sequenced from the same sample in a study of CD8+CD57+ T cells in acquired aplastic anemia. Profiling that covered TCR beta VDJ and CDR3 relied on genomic DNA as its template. TCRdb called the reads again in MiXCR, with one record for every CDR3 protein. The sample comprises some 410,000 distinct CDR3 sequences, around 68% of which are singletons, and approximately 4% rests with the top ten. The sample was sorted CD4+, CD8+, or CD8+CD57+ T cells (not recorded which) from PBMCs. Receptors originate from a human donor in good health, serving as a control.

Many counts were recorded for this clonotype. The CDR3 loop reads CASSTRDRVSSEAFF. The CDR3, as DNA: TGTGCCAGTAGTACCCGGGACAGGGTAAGTTCTGAAGCTTTCTTT. This rearrangement joins TRBV19 to TRBJ1-1; 9 bases are a match to TRBD1. The germline V gene has CDR1 LNHDA and CDR2 SQIVND (reference sequence). Trimming removed 4 bases from V and 6 bases from J; junction bases left unmatched: 9. The CDR3 runs to 15 residues.

Of note for this clonotype: Likely a read error: the CDR3 ends without its conserved phenylalanine or tryptophan. It is unclear where the CDR3 begins or ends on the DNA, so no DNA is shown, and the CDR3 is as TCRdb lists it. The chain carries TRBV7-9 and TRBJ2-3; no check of the table's D call, TRBD1, against the DNA was made. The CDR3 comprises 13 residues, both ends counted. Germline values: CDR1 SEHNR, CDR2 FQNEAQ (reference sequence). CDR3 sequence reads: CASSLRGELATEA.

To note about this clonotype: Mismatch with germline at one junction end may stem from a read error. DNA of the CDR3: TGCAGTGCTAACAGGGTTCACGAGACCGAGTACTTC. Protein: CSANRVHETEYF. This chain uses TRBV20-1 with TRBJ2-5; a possible D gene is TRBD1 (6 bases). The CDR3 contains 12 residues. From germline, CDR1 is DFQATT and CDR2 SNEGSKA (reference sequence).

Details on this clonotype: Its ends do not fully match the called genes, so a read error is possible. The chain has TRBV2 and TRBJ2-3; no firm D call. The CDR3 is 14 amino acids. Germline V gene lookup returns CDR1 SNHLY and CDR2 FYNNEI. CDR3 in DNA: TGTGCCAGCGCTTCGGGTGGGCTCGAAGATGCGCAGTATTTT. It encodes CASASGGLEDAQYF.

The chain uses TRBV12-3 or TRBV12-4 and TRBJ2-7; the match to TRBD1 covers 8 bases. V was pared by 6 bases and J by 4 bases, with 8 bases of the junction left unmatched. This CDR3 has 14 amino acids. CDR3 DNA sequence: TGTGCCAGCAGCCGAGAGCAGGGGGCTTACGAGCAGTACTTC. This codes for CASSREQGAYEQYF.

Of note for this clonotype: At one of its ends the junction is not consistent with the germline gene, which may arise from a read error. The chain couples TRBV7-8 to TRBJ2-2; maybe TRBD2 (7 bases). Germline assignment: CDR1 SGHVS and CDR2 FQNEAQ. This CDR3 region has 15 residues. The CDR3 sequence is CASSYPGGSGSPLFF. The CDR3 region has the DNA TGCGCCAGCAGCTATCCGGGGGGCTCGGGTTCACCCCTCTTTTTT.

V is TRBV7-8 and J is TRBJ2-7; tentatively, D is TRBD1 or TRBD2 (7 bases each). Germline assignment: CDR1 SGHVS and CDR2 FQNEAQ. The CDR3 covers 15 residues. Trimming shortened V by 9 bases and J by 7 bases, and 25 bases separated the two germline ends. CDR3 DNA sequence: TGTGCCAGTAGTAAGGGCAGGGGGGGGGCGAGGGAGCAGTACTTC. Translating it yields CASSKGRGGAREQYF.

This clonotype was observed many times. The chain carries TRBV12-3 or TRBV12-4 and TRBJ2-5; the D call may be TRBD1 or TRBD2 (5 bases each). The CDR3 extends over 13 amino acids. Trimming shortened V by 6 bases and J by 4 bases, and 12 bases separated the two germline ends. In DNA, the CDR3 is TGTGCCAGCAGCCAGGGTCGGGGAGAGACCCAGTACTTC. Its translation is CASSQGRGETQYF.

The genes are TRBV2 and TRBJ1-6; D remains ambiguous. V was trimmed by 6 bases and J by 7 bases, leaving 13 bases between them. The V gene's germline CDR1 is SNHLY and CDR2 FYNNEI. This CDR3 is 14 amino acids long. CDR3 sequence: CASSRANFNSPLHF. In DNA form, the CDR3 reads TGTGCCAGCAGCCGGGCAAATTTCAATTCACCCCTCCACTTT.

About this clonotype: One junction end disagrees with the germline gene, perhaps due to a read error. This chain uses TRBV7-2 with TRBJ1-6; D might be TRBD1 (5 bases). Germline-derived CDR1 and CDR2 are SGHTA and FQGNSA. The CDR3 is made up of 13 amino acids. The CDR3 DNA follows: TGTGCCAGCAGGACAGCAAACCATGCACGCTACGGCTTT. Protein product: CASRTANHARYGF.

This clonotype was found many times. V is TRBV12-3 or TRBV12-4 and J is TRBJ1-6; D unclear. The ends were cut back, 2 bases at V and 8 bases at J, with 4 bases in the middle. CDR3 length: 12 residues. The CDR3 region is CASSLRDSPLHF. CDR3 DNA: TGTGCCAGCAGTTTAAGGGATTCACCCCTCCACTTT.

The rearrangement joins TRBV6-5 to TRBJ2-2, with 10 bases matching TRBD1. Germline lookup yields CDR1 MNHEY and CDR2 SVGAGI. The CDR3 contains 15 residues. With V trimmed by 7 bases and J by 6 bases, 8 bases remained unmatched. Written as DNA, the CDR3 is TGTGCCAGCAATACCCGACAGGGGGCGTCCGGGGAGCTGTTTTTT. It translates to CASNTRQGASGELFF.

Ten or more counts support this clonotype. The rearrangement joins TRBV5-5 to TRBJ2-7; D gene ambiguous. The germline V gene has CDR1 SGHKS and CDR2 YYEKEE (reference sequence). This CDR3 region has 12 residues. The V end was cut by 5 bases, the J end by 4 bases, with 10 bases between. This CDR3 is CASSFFLYEQYF. Here the CDR3 DNA reads TGTGCCAGCAGTTTTTTTCTATACGAGCAGTACTTC.

With respect to this clonotype: One end of the junction is discordant with germline, which a read error may explain. The J gene is TRBJ1-6, the V gene TRBV7-9; D perhaps matches TRBD1 (5 bases). There are 14 residues in the CDR3. Germline lookup yields CDR1 SEHNR and CDR2 FQNEAQ (reference sequence). Written as DNA, the CDR3 is TGTGCCAGCAGCCCTGCTAGCGGGGGGTGGAATGAGCAGTTT. Translation gives CASSPASGGWNEQF. The variable domain in full, with the rest retrieved from reference TRBV7-9 and TRBJ1-6, is DTGVSQNPRHKITKRGQNVTFRCDPISEHNRLYWYRQTLGQGPEFLTYFQNEAQLEKSRLLSDRFSAERPKGSFSTLEIQRTEQGDSAMYLCASSPASGGWNEQFGNGTRLTVT.

With regard to this clonotype: At one end, the junction sequence differs from germline, possibly due to a read error. V and J are TRBV10-3 and TRBJ2-7, with D possibly TRBD1 on 5 matching bases. There are 14 residues in the CDR3. The germline gives CDR1 ENHRY, CDR2 SYGVKD. DNA for the CDR3: TGTGCCAGCAGTGAGGCAGGGTCGAACTACGAGCAGTACTTC. Amino acids: CASSEAGSNYEQYF.

Details on this clonotype: An end of the junction does not agree with germline; a read error may underlie this. V gene TRBV12-3 or TRBV12-4 combines with J gene TRBJ1-4; D unresolved. This CDR3 contains 15 residues. DNA for the CDR3: TGCGCCAGCAGTGACCGGGCGGGGAGTAATGAAAAACTGTTTTTT. Translation: CASSDRAGSNEKLFF.

V gene TRBV6-6 combines with J gene TRBJ2-7; D gene unclear. From germline, CDR1 is MNHNY and CDR2 SVGAGI (reference sequence). V gave up 8 bases and J gave up 1 base, with 12 bases separating them. The length of the CDR3 is 13 residues. The CDR3 sequence is CASRLVGSYEQYF. CDR3 sequence (DNA): TGTGCCAGCCGGTTAGTAGGTTCCTACGAGCAGTACTTC.

There are many counts of this clonotype. The J gene is TRBJ2-3, the V gene TRBV19, with 7 bases identical to TRBD1. CDR3 length: 15 residues. Per germline, CDR1 LNHDA and CDR2 SQIVND (reference sequence). Unmatched junction bases numbered 4, after V lost 3 bases and J lost 1 base. CDR3: CASSMRQGGTDTQYF. CDR3 DNA sequence: TGTGCCAGTAGTATGCGCCAGGGGGGCACAGATACGCAGTATTTT.

This chain joins TRBV20-1 and TRBJ1-1, with 7 bases that match TRBD1. The trim removed 4 bases at V and 0 bases at J, leaving 11 bases unmatched. Per the germline V gene, CDR1 is DFQATT and CDR2 is SNEGSKA (reference sequence). This CDR3 is 16 amino acids long. The CDR3 DNA is TGCAGTGCTACTCAGGGACAGCCACTAGTGAACACTGAAGCTTTCTTT. It is translated as CSATQGQPLVNTEAFF.

The V and J genes are TRBV5-1 and TRBJ1-2; D is undetermined. The CDR3 sequence is 13 residues long. Per the germline V gene, CDR1 is SGHRS and CDR2 is YFSETQ. The V end lost 0 bases, the J end lost 10 bases, and 13 bases lay between the germline ends. CDR3 DNA sequence: TGCGCCAGCAGCTTGGAACCCCTAGACACCTACACCTTC. This translates into CASSLEPLDTYTF.

This rearrangement joins TRBV20-1 to TRBJ1-1; D uncertain. From germline, CDR1 is DFQATT and CDR2 SNEGSKA (reference sequence). This CDR3 contains 14 residues. Trimming cost V 1 base and J 0 bases, with 9 bases left between them. This CDR3 reads CSARGLRMNTEAFF. CDR3 DNA: TGCAGTGCTAGAGGGCTCAGGATGAACACTGAAGCTTTCTTT.

The V and J genes are TRBV20-1 and TRBJ2-5, with TRBD1 matching over 7 bases. CDR3 size: 14 residues. CDR1 is DFQATT, CDR2 SNEGSKA, per germline (reference sequence). Germline trimming cut 2 bases from V and 6 bases from J; bases unmatched to any gene: 9. CDR3 bases: TGCAGTGCTAGAATAACAGGGGCGGACAAGACCCAGTACTTC. Its translation is CSARITGADKTQYF.

The table lists this clonotype with many counts. The CDR3 nucleotides are TGCGCCAGCAGCCAAGGTAGCGGGGGGACCCCGAGGGATGAGCAGTTCTTC. This gives the protein CASSQGSGGTPRDEQFF. The rearrangement links TRBV4-1 to TRBJ2-1; 10 bases agree with TRBD2. This CDR3 spans 17 amino acids. Germline CDR1 MGHRA, CDR2 YSYEKL. V was clipped by 1 base and J by 8 bases; unmatched bases: 11.